The clone carrying this T cell receptor (beta chain) was seen only a few times. This CDR3 is 16 amino acids long. V dropped 1 base and J dropped 2; count of bases not matched to a gene: 5. Germline CDR1 reads LGHNA; CDR2 reads YNFKEQ. Assay used: immunoSEQ multiplex PCR; TCRdb lists only in-frame clones, some missing. The sample shows under 4,000 clones, about half of them seen only once. Patients had resection in Japan or China between 2014 and 2017. This record belongs to a study of immune evolution from preneoplasia to lung adenocarcinoma. The specimen was FFPE normal lung tissue adjacent to the tumor. The chain uses TRBV4-2 and TRBJ2-1; 7 nucleotides agree with TRBD2. The TCR was taken from a person aged 45-60 years with lung adenocarcinoma. CDR3 sequence reads: CASSQVSGEAYNEQFF. As DNA, the CDR3 is TGTGCCAGCAGCCAAGTGAGCGGGGAAGCCTACAATGAGCAGTTCTTC.